The 31 T cell receptor beta chains below all came from one sample that was sequenced in a study of shared clonotypes between healthy human individuals. Only in-frame clones appear in the TCRdb table, and some are missing; sequencing was by immunoSEQ multiplex PCR. The table includes some 2,100,000 clones, about 92% detected once. Naive CD8 populations comprised CD45RO-negative cells positively selected for CCR7, excluding terminally differentiated effector memory CD45RA+ cells. Sequenced material: naive CD8+ T cells from PBMCs. Every receptor here comes from a man aged 18 to 29 in good health. Some clones in this sample may be carry-over from other donors' samples.

Written as DNA, the CDR3 is TGCAGCGTTGGGTTGGGGCGCGGGGACGAGCAGTACTTC. Protein sequence: CSVGLGRGDEQYF. This chain uses TRBV29-1 with TRBJ2-7; weak D call: TRBD2 (6 bases). CDR3 length equals 13 residues. V lost 4 bases to trimming and J lost 5 bases, with 15 bases between them. Germline V gene sequence: CDR1 SQVTM, CDR2 ANQGSEA.

This sequence joins TRBV9 and TRBJ2-5; D may correspond to TRBD1 or TRBD2 (6 bases each). V was clipped by 4 bases and J by 2 bases, with 21 bases between them. This CDR3 has 17 residues. Germline V gives CDR1 SGDLS, CDR2 YYNGEE. Here the CDR3 reads CASSPRGVRGAQETQYF. The DNA for the CDR3 is TGTGCCAGCAGCCCGAGGGGGGTTCGCGGGGCGCAAGAGACCCAGTACTTC.

The CDR3 bases are TGTGCCAGCAGCCGGGGACTAGCGGGAGTGTTCACCGGGGAGCTGTTTTTT. Protein sequence: CASSRGLAGVFTGELFF. The rearrangement joins TRBV7-2 to TRBJ2-2; 14 bases are a match to TRBD2. CDR3 size: 17 residues. The trim removed 5 bases at V and 4 bases at J, leaving 6 bases unmatched. CDR1 and CDR2 from the germline V gene are SGHTA and FQGNSA. Full variable domain (missing parts from reference TRBV7-2 and TRBJ2-2): GAGVSQSPSNKVTEKGKDVELRCDPISGHTALYWYRQSLGQGLEFLIYFQGNSAPDKSGLPSDRFSAERTGGSVSTLTIQRTQQEDSAVYLCASSRGLAGVFTGELFFGEGSRLTVL.

This chain joins TRBV28 and TRBJ1-2; a weak D match, TRBD1 (6 bases). The germline V gene has CDR1 MDHEN and CDR2 SYDVKM. V was cut by 4 bases and J by 4 bases, with 16 bases left in between. CDR3 size: 15 residues. The CDR3 reads CASSSRRGASYGYTF. CDR3 DNA: TGTGCCAGCAGTTCCCGAAGGGGGGCGTCCTATGGCTACACCTTC.

The chain combines TRBV7-8 with TRBJ2-2; D call uncertain. Trimming shortened V by 2 bases and J by 1 base, and 14 bases separated the two germline ends. In germline, CDR1 is SGHVS, CDR2 FQNEAQ. The CDR3 loop spans 17 amino acids. The CDR3 is CASSLFVSWQNTGELFF. The CDR3 DNA reads as TGTGCCAGCAGCTTATTTGTAAGTTGGCAGAACACCGGGGAGCTGTTTTTT. Together with reference TRBV7-8 and TRBJ2-2, the CDR3 gives the full variable domain: GAGVSQSPRYKVAKRGQDVALRCDPISGHVSLFWYQQALGQGPEFLTYFQNEAQLDKSGLPSDRFFAERPEGSVSTLKIQRTQQEDSAVYLCASSLFVSWQNTGELFFGEGSRLTVL.

The J gene is TRBJ2-1, the V gene TRBV27; no firm D call. Trimming took 0 bases from V and 0 from J, leaving 6 bases between them. This CDR3 region has 15 residues. CDR1 and CDR2 (germline): MNHEY, SMNVEV (reference sequence). CDR3 bases: TGTGCCAGCAGTTTATCCCTACGCTCCTACAATGAGCAGTTCTTC. Its translation: CASSLSLRSYNEQFF.

This chain uses TRBV25-1 with TRBJ1-2; no firm D call. The V gene's germline CDR1 is MGHDK and CDR2 SYGVNS. This CDR3 region has 15 residues. The ends were cut back, 4 bases at V and 4 bases at J, with 16 bases in the middle. The CDR3 DNA is TGTGCCAGCAGTGGCTCGACTAAGTTCCCCTATGGCTACACCTTC. Residues: CASSGSTKFPYGYTF.

The rearrangement links TRBV18 to TRBJ2-3; D not resolved. With 1 base removed from V and 0 bases from J, the gap between germline ends came to 8 bases. Germline CDR1 reads KGHSH; CDR2 reads LQKENI. CDR3 length: 15 residues. CDR3 nucleotides: TGTGCCAGCTCACCACAGAAATATAGCACAGATACGCAGTATTTT. This codes for CASSPQKYSTDTQYF.

The genes are TRBV2 and TRBJ2-1, with D unclear. CDR3 length equals 15 residues. The germline CDR1 and CDR2 sequences are SNHLY and FYNNEI. Trimming removed 6 bases at V and 0 bases at J, with 12 bases between. CDR3 nucleotide sequence: TGTGCCAGCAGGGCGGAACCGAGCTCCTACAATGAGCAGTTCTTC. This encodes CASRAEPSSYNEQFF.

The chain recombines TRBV7-9 with TRBJ2-1, with D possibly matching TRBD1 (7 bases). The CDR3 extends over 15 amino acids. Germline values: CDR1 SEHNR, CDR2 FQNEAQ (reference sequence). The V end was cut by 5 bases, the J end by 3 bases, with 14 bases between. The CDR3 bases are TGTGCCAGCAGCCAGGGGGTAGCGGACTACAATGAGCAGTTCTTC. Protein: CASSQGVADYNEQFF.

This clone was counted between two and nine times. V and J are TRBV4-2 and TRBJ1-2; possibly TRBD1 for D (6 bases). V was clipped by 3 bases and J by 3 bases, with 20 bases between them. The CDR3 extends over 17 amino acids. Germline CDR1 reads LGHNA; CDR2 reads YNFKEQ. The chain's CDR3 is CASSHEVTGRGDYGYTF. The DNA for the CDR3 is TGTGCCAGCAGCCACGAAGTCACCGGCAGGGGAGACTATGGCTACACCTTC.

About this clone: At the DNA level, this CDR3 is encoded by other sequences in the same sample as well. The chain uses TRBV9 and TRBJ2-7; 7 bases map to TRBD1. The CDR3 runs to 13 residues. Germline-derived CDR1 and CDR2 are SGDLS and YYNGEE. With 2 bases clipped from V and 3 bases from J, the junction kept 2 bases outside the gene matches. CDR3 DNA sequence: TGTGCCAGCAGCGTCGGACAGGACTACGAGCAGTACTTC. Encoded protein: CASSVGQDYEQYF.

V usage is TRBV9 and J usage is TRBJ1-2; tentatively, D is TRBD1 (6 bases). V shed 2 bases and J shed 3 bases, with 8 bases lying between them. The germline CDR1 and CDR2 sequences are SGDLS and YYNGEE. CDR3 length: 13 amino acids. In DNA form, the CDR3 reads TGTGCCAGCAGCGTGGGGACATACTATGGCTACACCTTC. Translated: CASSVGTYYGYTF.

The chain joins TRBV11-3 to TRBJ2-2; 10 bases are shared with TRBD2. This CDR3 spans 19 amino acids. CDR1 is SGHNT and CDR2 is YENEEA in the germline V gene. V dropped 3 bases and J dropped 3; count of bases not matched to a gene: 13. CDR3 sequence: CASSLTVLAGEAYTGELFF. The CDR3 coding sequence is TGTGCCAGCAGCTTGACGGTCCTAGCGGGAGAGGCGTACACCGGGGAGCTGTTTTTT.

About this clone: The same CDR3 is also encoded by other DNA sequences in this sample. The rearrangement joins TRBV28 to TRBJ1-1; possibly TRBD1 for D (5 bases). CDR1 and CDR2 (germline): MDHEN, SYDVKM. The CDR3 has 14 amino acids. Trimming pared 1 base from V and 4 bases from J, leaving 10 bases between. CDR3 region: CASSLFGGGTEAFF. CDR3 DNA sequence: TGTGCCAGCAGTTTATTTGGGGGGGGCACTGAAGCTTTCTTT.

The rearrangement joins TRBV6-6 to TRBJ1-1, with a weak D call TRBD1 (5 bases). With 6 bases removed from V and 7 bases from J, the gap between germline ends came to 9 bases. CDR3 length equals 11 residues. Germline-derived CDR1 and CDR2 are MNHNY and SVGAGI (reference sequence). CDR3 sequence: CASSLDIEAFF. As DNA, the CDR3 is TGTGCCAGCAGCCTGGACATTGAAGCTTTCTTT.

The chain couples TRBV5-4 to TRBJ2-1; TRBD2 matches 10 bases. Unmatched junction bases numbered 11, after V lost 4 bases and J lost 7 bases. The germline CDR1 and CDR2 sequences are SGHNT and YYREEE (reference sequence). There are 16 residues in the CDR3. The CDR3 DNA is TGTGCCAGCAGCCCTAGGATACTAGCGGGACCGAATGAGCAGTTCTTC. Protein sequence: CASSPRILAGPNEQFF.

The J gene is TRBJ2-1, the V gene TRBV7-9, with 8 bases fitting TRBD2. The CDR3 totals 15 residues. V lost 1 base and J lost 6; bases outside the gene matches: 5. Per germline, CDR1 SEHNR and CDR2 FQNEAQ (reference sequence). The CDR3 is CASSLVAGPVNEQFF. CDR3 nucleotide sequence: TGTGCCAGCAGCTTAGTAGCGGGGCCCGTCAATGAGCAGTTCTTC.

The V and J genes are TRBV2 and TRBJ2-2; D might be TRBD2 (7 bases). V lost 8 bases and J 2 bases, leaving 36 bases between the germline ends. This CDR3 region has 22 residues. Germline V gene sequence: CDR1 SNHLY, CDR2 FYNNEI. CDR3 amino acids: CASLRRGAPSPKKPKNTGELFF. DNA of the CDR3: TGTGCCAGCCTCCGCCGGGGGGCACCCTCACCCAAAAAACCCAAAAACACCGGGGAGCTGTTTTTT.

In this sample, this clone turned up once. The DNA of the CDR3 is TGTGCCAGCAGCACGACCCGGGAGGGTGGTTCATGGAACATTCAGTACTTC. Its translation is CASSTTREGGSWNIQYF. The V and J genes are TRBV7-9 and TRBJ2-4; 8 positions match TRBD2. This CDR3 is 17 amino acids long. The J segment lost 7 bases and the V segment lost 5 bases, leaving 16 bases of the junction unmatched. The germline gives CDR1 SEHNR, CDR2 FQNEAQ (reference sequence).

V gene TRBV9 combines with J gene TRBJ2-1; TRBD1 might be the D (6 bases). CDR3 length equals 14 residues. From germline, CDR1 is SGDLS and CDR2 YYNGEE. V was trimmed by 0 bases and J by 5 bases, leaving 9 bases between them. CDR3 sequence: CASSVVGDNNEQFF. DNA of the CDR3: TGTGCCAGCAGCGTAGTCGGGGACAACAATGAGCAGTTCTTC. Looking up the rest from reference TRBV9 and TRBJ2-1 gives the full variable domain: DSGVTQTPKHLITATGQRVTLRCSPRSGDLSVYWYQQSLDQGLQFLIQYYNGEERAKGNILERFSAQQFPDLHSELNLSSLELGDSALYFCASSVVGDNNEQFFGPGTRLTVL.

The chain uses TRBV9 and TRBJ2-2, with D possibly called TRBD1 or TRBD2 (5 bases each). The CDR3 consists of 16 residues. Trimming took off 0 bases at V and 2 bases at J, with 11 bases between the two ends. Germline-derived CDR1 and CDR2 are SGDLS and YYNGEE. CDR3 residues: CASSVAVRGNTGELFF. DNA for the CDR3: TGTGCCAGCAGCGTAGCGGTCCGGGGCAACACCGGGGAGCTGTTTTTT.

In regard to this clone: At the DNA level, this CDR3 is encoded by other sequences in the same sample as well. J is TRBJ2-3 and V is TRBV7-9; D remains ambiguous. The CDR3 covers 13 residues. The germline gives CDR1 SEHNR, CDR2 FQNEAQ (reference sequence). Deletions cut 5 bases from V and 2 bases from J, with 8 bases between. The CDR3 DNA reads TGTGCCAGCAGCGGGCTACCCACAGATACGCAGTATTTT. It encodes CASSGLPTDTQYF.

J is TRBJ2-2 and V is TRBV7-6; TRBD2 aligns across 10 bases. This CDR3 has 14 residues. CDR1 is SGHVS, CDR2 FNYEAQ, per germline. The V segment lost 10 bases and the J segment 5 bases; nucleotides outside the gene matches: 7. The CDR3 loop reads CANLAGVWTGELFF. In nucleotides, the CDR3 is TGTGCCAACCTAGCGGGAGTATGGACCGGGGAGCTGTTTTTT.

V is TRBV4-2 and J is TRBJ2-7, with D perhaps matching TRBD2 (7 bases). V dropped 2 bases and J dropped 2 bases, with 13 bases sitting between them. From germline, CDR1 is LGHNA and CDR2 YNFKEQ. The CDR3 extends over 15 amino acids. In DNA form, the CDR3 reads TGTGCCAGCAGCCAATCAGCCGGGGGGCCCTACGAGCAGTACTTC. Residues: CASSQSAGGPYEQYF.

The chain recombines TRBV28 with TRBJ2-7, with D possibly being TRBD1 (6 bases). V was trimmed by 7 bases and J by 6 bases, leaving 19 bases between them. CDR1 is MDHEN and CDR2 is SYDVKM in the germline V gene. The CDR3 is made up of 14 amino acids. The CDR3 is CASKPGTPGSEQYF. CDR3 sequence (DNA): TGTGCCAGCAAGCCCGGGACACCAGGAAGCGAGCAGTACTTC.

The chain carries TRBV7-9 and TRBJ2-1, with 12 positions matching TRBD2. The germline V gene encodes CDR1 SEHNR and CDR2 FQNEAQ (reference sequence). Trimming at V came to 7 bases and at J to 7 bases, leaving 8 bases not matched to a gene. CDR3 length equals 15 residues. CDR3 nucleotides: TGTGCCAGCACCGTAGGGACTAGCGGGTGGAATGAGCAGTTCTTC. Protein: CASTVGTSGWNEQFF.

This clone appeared once. The chain is built from TRBV9 and TRBJ1-3, with 8 bases aligning to TRBD1. The germline V gene has CDR1 SGDLS and CDR2 YYNGEE. The CDR3 is 15 residues long. The V and J ends lost 3 bases and 4 bases, in that order; junction bases with no gene match: 6. CDR3 sequence reads: CASSAGQGRGNTIYF. The CDR3 coding sequence is TGTGCCAGCAGCGCTGGACAGGGCCGGGGAAACACCATATATTTT.

This sequence joins TRBV28 and TRBJ1-5; 9 nucleotides match TRBD1. Trimming removed 6 bases from V and 3 bases from J; junction bases left unmatched: 9. Germline V gene data show CDR1 as MDHEN and CDR2 as SYDVKM. This CDR3 has 16 amino acids. The CDR3 sequence: CASSLGTGKYNQPQHF. CDR3 DNA: TGTGCCAGCAGCCTGGGGACAGGGAAATACAATCAGCCCCAGCATTTT. The full variable domain, in which reference TRBV28 and TRBJ1-5 provide the parts outside the CDR3, is DVKVTQSSRYLVKRTGEKVFLECVQDMDHENMFWYRQDPGLGLRLIYFSYDVKMKEKGDIPEGYSVSREKKERFSLILESASTNQTSMYLCASSLGTGKYNQPQHFGDGTRLSIL.

The V gene is TRBV5-4, the J gene TRBJ2-2, with 9 bases fitting TRBD2. Trimming took 4 bases from V and 2 from J; bases not matched to a gene: 6. Germline CDR1 SGHNT, CDR2 YYREEE (reference sequence). The CDR3 has 16 residues. CDR3 sequence (DNA): TGTGCCAGCAGCGGACTTAGCGGGAGAAACACCGGGGAGCTGTTTTTT. Encoded protein: CASSGLSGRNTGELFF.

This clone was picked up one time. V is TRBV28 and J is TRBJ2-7; D is possibly TRBD2 (5 bases). CDR1 and CDR2 (germline): MDHEN, SYDVKM. V was trimmed by 3 bases and J by 0 bases, leaving 12 bases between them. This CDR3 has 15 residues. Written as DNA, the CDR3 is TGTGCCAGCAGTTTTGGACTCTCGAGCTCCTACGAGCAGTACTTC. Translation: CASSFGLSSSYEQYF.